The 8 T cell receptor beta chains below were found in one sample sequenced in a study of T cells in Graves' hyperthyroidism and ophthalmopathy. From RNA transcripts, TCR beta CDR3 regions were amplified. The primer set for the first-round RT-PCR of the TCR CDR3 was HTBI. One entry per CDR3 protein, called by TCRdb with MiXCR from the multiplex PCR reads. There are about 760,000 distinct CDR3 sequences in the sample; over 35% occur only once, and roughly 31% lies in the top ten. The sample was blood. The receptors come from a middle-aged woman with Graves' hyperthyroidism.

This clonotype showed up just a few times. The rearrangement uses TRBV6-1 and TRBJ2-2; D gene unclear. CDR1 and CDR2 from the germline V gene are MNHNS and SASEGT. Trimming shortened V by 7 bases and J by 2 bases, and 8 bases separated the two germline ends. The CDR3 covers 13 residues. The CDR3 sequence: CASIGANTGELFF. The DNA for the CDR3 is TGTGCCAGCATTGGAGCTAACACCGGGGAGCTGTTTTTT.

The CDR3 here is CASSHRDRVADEQYF. CDR3 bases: TGTGCCAGCAGCCACCGGGACAGGGTTGCGGACGAGCAGTACTTC. This chain links TRBV7-6 with TRBJ2-7, with 9 bases identical to TRBD1. The CDR3 loop spans 15 amino acids. V gave up 5 bases and J gave up 5 bases; unmatched junction bases: 10. Germline V gives CDR1 SGHVS, CDR2 FNYEAQ.

This chain joins TRBV20-1 and TRBJ2-6, with 8 bases identical to TRBD1. The CDR3 is made up of 16 amino acids. V lost 3 bases to trimming and J lost 4 bases; unmatched junction nucleotides: 8. Germline-derived CDR1 and CDR2 are DFQATT and SNEGSKA (reference sequence). CDR3 sequence (DNA): TGCAGTGCTAGTTGGACAGGGCCATACGGGGCCAACGTCCTGACTTTC. Its translation: CSASWTGPYGANVLTF.

This clonotype has a count of ten or more. The V call is TRBV7-9, the J call TRBJ2-7; the D gene is possibly TRBD2 (5 bases). The CDR3 length is 14 residues. CDR1 is SEHNR and CDR2 is FQNEAQ in the germline V gene (reference sequence). Trimming shortened V by 0 bases and J by 5 bases, and 11 bases separated the two germline ends. This CDR3 reads CASSLAGRTDEQYF. The DNA of the CDR3 is TGTGCCAGCAGCTTAGCAGGGAGAACGGACGAGCAGTACTTC.

This clonotype was counted ten times or more. The chain carries TRBV20-1 and TRBJ2-5; 7 bases line up with TRBD2. With V trimmed by 5 bases and J by 5 bases, 5 bases remained unmatched. The length of the CDR3 is 12 residues. CDR1 is DFQATT and CDR2 is SNEGSKA in the germline V gene (reference sequence). CDR3 protein: CSAPRGVETQYF. As DNA, the CDR3 is TGCAGTGCTCCCCGGGGGGTGGAGACCCAGTACTTC.

This chain connects TRBV29-1 to TRBJ2-3; D gene uncertain. This CDR3 contains 14 residues. The germline V and J ends were trimmed by 4 bases and 1 base, with 12 bases remaining between them. Germline values: CDR1 SQVTM, CDR2 ANQGSEA. CDR3 sequence reads: CSVVPIPGTDTQYF. For the CDR3, the DNA is TGCAGCGTTGTCCCAATCCCCGGCACAGATACGCAGTATTTT.

Remarks on this clonotype: This clone may be a read error of a much larger clone one base away. This rearrangement joins TRBV11-3 to TRBJ2-5, with D perhaps being TRBD1 or TRBD2 (7 bases each). This CDR3 comprises 16 residues. Germline CDR1 is SGHNT and CDR2 is YENEEA. V was clipped by 3 bases and J by 1 base, with 15 bases between them. The CDR3 DNA follows: TGTGCCAGCAGCTTGGGGACAGCGGGGTTCCAAGAGACCCAGTACTTC. It specifies CASSLGTAGFQETQYF.

This clonotype was seen many times. The V gene is TRBV7-9, the J gene TRBJ1-1, with 7 bases fitting TRBD1. The CDR3 loop spans 14 amino acids. Trimming took 4 bases from V and 3 from J; bases not matched to a gene: 5. CDR1 is SEHNR and CDR2 is FQNEAQ in the germline V gene (reference sequence). The CDR3 bases are TGTGCCAGCAGCTCCACAGGGGTCGACACTGAAGCTTTCTTT. Residues: CASSSTGVDTEAFF.